The 26 T cell receptor beta chains listed next were all sequenced from one sample in a study of Ad26.COV2.S vaccination and SARS-CoV-2 variants. Treatment indicated: about 20 received Ad26.COV2.S at low or high dose, single or two shots; about 5 received placebo; per-sample allocation not given. The investigators took samples on day 63 after the first vaccine or placebo injection. The table came from immunoSEQ multiplex PCR; TCRdb's copy has only in-frame clones and leaves some out. The repertoire consists of more than 300,000 clones, with around 83% occurring once and the leading ten covering less than 2%. The sample in question was peripheral blood, obtained in a trial of Ad26.COV2.S vaccine versus placebo. Receptor source: a person between 18 and 59 years old who received the Ad26.COV2.S COVID-19 vaccine or a placebo.

The chain employs TRBV5-1 and TRBJ1-1; 9 bases fit TRBD1. Germline assignment: CDR1 SGHRS and CDR2 YFSETQ. With V trimmed by 2 bases and J by 1 base, 6 bases remained unmatched. The CDR3 contains 16 residues. CDR3 sequence (DNA): TGCGCCAGCAGCTTAAGGGGACAGGGAACGAACACTGAAGCTTTCTTT. Translating it yields CASSLRGQGTNTEAFF.

The chain carries TRBV3-1 (or the pseudogene TRBV3-2) and TRBJ1-1; tentatively, D is TRBD1 (6 bases). Deletions cut 4 bases from V and 2 bases from J, with 14 bases between. This CDR3 has 15 amino acids. The germline gives CDR1 LGHDT, CDR2 YNNKEL (reference sequence). For the CDR3, the DNA is TGTGCCAGCAGCCTGAGAGGGGACACCAACACTGAAGCTTTCTTT. It is translated as CASSLRGDTNTEAFF.

CDR3 loop: CSTLGGGGETQYF. The DNA of the CDR3 is TGCAGCACACTTGGTGGGGGGGGAGAGACCCAGTACTTC. This chain joins TRBV29-1 and TRBJ2-5; 7 bases fit TRBD2. Looked up from germline, CDR1 is SQVTM and CDR2 is ANQGSEA. This CDR3 is built from 13 residues. V lost 8 bases, J lost 4 bases, and 10 bases stayed unmatched.

The chain couples TRBV3-1 (or the pseudogene TRBV3-2) to TRBJ2-5; 13 bases map to TRBD2. The length of the CDR3 is 17 residues. The V and J ends lost 5 bases and 2 bases, in that order; junction bases with no gene match: 8. Germline V CDR1 and CDR2: LGHDT, YNNKEL (reference sequence). The CDR3 sequence is CASSKTGLAGEQETQYF. CDR3 in DNA: TGTGCCAGCAGCAAAACCGGACTAGCGGGGGAGCAAGAGACCCAGTACTTC.

The J gene is TRBJ1-3, the V gene TRBV19; D may be TRBD1 (5 bases). The CDR3 totals 15 residues. CDR1 LNHDA and CDR2 SQIVND come from the germline V gene (reference sequence). V lost 8 bases to trimming and J lost 0 bases, with 14 bases between them. The CDR3 reads CASGDRLSSGNTIYF. Written as DNA, the CDR3 is TGTGCCAGTGGCGACAGACTCAGCTCTGGAAACACCATATATTTT.

The V call is TRBV27, the J call TRBJ1-2; D not resolved. Germline V CDR1 and CDR2: MNHEY, SMNVEV (reference sequence). The CDR3 is 13 amino acids. V was clipped by 8 bases and J by 8 bases, with 18 bases between them. The CDR3 coding sequence is TGTGCCAGCGCGGATGGGTGGGCCCGGGGCTACACCTTC. As protein: CASADGWARGYTF.

V and J are TRBV5-1 and TRBJ1-4; 7 bases fit TRBD1. After removal of 7 bases from V and 0 bases from J, the junction contained 12 bases not matched to a gene. The CDR3 contains 17 residues. Germline V gene data show CDR1 as SGHRS and CDR2 as YFSETQ. CDR3 DNA: TGCGCCAGCCGAACAGGGGTTTCGCCCACAACTAATGAAAAACTGTTTTTT. It translates to CASRTGVSPTTNEKLFF.

This clone was seen a handful of times. This chain joins TRBV4-1 and TRBJ1-2, with a weak D call TRBD1 (6 bases). The germline V and J ends were trimmed by 1 base and 2 bases, with 14 bases remaining between them. This CDR3 has 16 residues. Germline CDR1 and CDR2: MGHRA and YSYEKL. The CDR3 region has the DNA TGCGCCAGCAGCCAAGCAACTTCAGGGGCGAACTATGGCTACACCTTC. It encodes CASSQATSGANYGYTF.

The gene calls are TRBV29-1 and TRBJ2-7; a weak D match, TRBD2 (5 bases). This CDR3 spans 13 amino acids. Between the trimmed V and J ends, which lost 4 bases and 7 bases, there was a span of 17 bases. Germline V gene lookup returns CDR1 SQVTM and CDR2 ANQGSEA. The CDR3 DNA reads as TGCAGCGTTGGGGAGCGACTCCCTGGAGAGCAGTACTTC. Its translation: CSVGERLPGEQYF.

The V gene is TRBV1, the J gene TRBJ2-7. TRBV1 corresponds to a pseudogene. CDR3 length: 17 residues. CDR3 bases: TGCACCAGCAGCCCAGACTCCCCAACGGGACCCACCTACGAGCAGTACTTC. Residues: CTSSPDSPTGPTYEQYF.

This clone was recorded a few times. CDR3 coding DNA: TGTGCCAGCAGTATACAGGGGGGCTATGGCTACACCTTC. The encoded protein is CASSIQGGYGYTF. V and J are TRBV6-6 and TRBJ1-2, with TRBD1 matching over 8 bases. The CDR3 totals 13 residues. CDR1 MNHNY and CDR2 SVGAGI come from the germline V gene (reference sequence). J was trimmed by 4 bases and V by 5 bases; bases with no gene match: 3.

This chain connects TRBV5-1 to TRBJ2-3, with 10 bases lining up with TRBD1. J gave up 3 bases and V 4 bases, and 14 bases lay outside the gene matches. The germline gives CDR1 SGHRS, CDR2 YFSETQ. The CDR3 is made up of 18 amino acids. CDR3 nucleotides: TGCGCCAGCAGCCCTGGCTCCCGACAGGGGGCTCAGACAGATACGCAGTATTTT. This encodes CASSPGSRQGAQTDTQYF.

The chain carries TRBV6-1 and TRBJ1-2; TRBD1 is a possible D gene (5 bases). Germline assignment: CDR1 MNHNS and CDR2 SASEGT. The ends were cut back, 3 bases at V and 0 bases at J, with 11 bases in the middle. This CDR3 is built from 15 residues. The DNA for the CDR3 is TGTGCCAGCAGTGATAGACAGAAAGCTAACTATGGCTACACCTTC. Its protein product is CASSDRQKANYGYTF.

The chain links TRBV6-5 to TRBJ2-2; tentative D call: TRBD1 (6 bases). V was clipped by 8 bases and J by 4 bases, with 14 bases between them. CDR1 MNHEY and CDR2 SVGAGI come from the germline V gene. The CDR3 consists of 14 residues. CDR3 coding DNA: TGTGCCAGCGGAACCAGGGGTCTCACCGGGGAGCTGTTTTTT. Its translation is CASGTRGLTGELFF.

This chain joins TRBV7-9 and TRBJ1-5; tentatively, D is TRBD1 (6 bases). CDR1 is SEHNR, CDR2 FQNEAQ, per germline (reference sequence). The CDR3 consists of 18 residues. V lost 5 bases, J lost 1 base, and 21 bases lay in between. The CDR3 loop reads CASSRWGGSPGSNQPQHF. CDR3 nucleotide sequence: TGTGCCAGCAGCCGGTGGGGGGGCTCACCAGGGAGCAATCAGCCCCAGCATTTT. The full variable domain, rest sourced from reference TRBV7-9 and TRBJ1-5, is DTGVSQNPRHKITKRGQNVTFRCDPISEHNRLYWYRQTLGQGPEFLTYFQNEAQLEKSRLLSDRFSAERPKGSFSTLEIQRTEQGDSAMYLCASSRWGGSPGSNQPQHFGDGTRLSIL.

V usage is TRBV7-9 and J usage is TRBJ1-4; D is unclear. Trimming stripped 5 bases from V and 7 bases from J, with 14 bases between. The germline CDR1 and CDR2 sequences are SEHNR and FQNEAQ (reference sequence). The CDR3 contains 14 residues. This CDR3 reads CASSPNSGGEKLFF. As DNA, the CDR3 is TGTGCCAGCAGCCCAAATTCAGGCGGTGAAAAACTGTTTTTT.

The DNA of the CDR3 is TGCGCCAGCAGCCAACAAGATCTCAGGGAGAGAAGGTTCACCGGGGAGCTGTTTTTT. It specifies CASSQQDLRERRFTGELFF. J is TRBJ2-2 and V is TRBV4-1, with D tentatively TRBD1 or TRBD2 (5 bases each). The CDR3 sequence is 19 residues long. CDR1 and CDR2 (germline): MGHRA, YSYEKL. Trimming removed 2 bases from V and 4 bases from J, with 23 bases in between.

V gene TRBV4-1 combines with J gene TRBJ2-5, with 11 bases lining up with TRBD2. J was trimmed by 5 bases and V by 0 bases; bases with no gene match: 11. Per germline, CDR1 MGHRA and CDR2 YSYEKL. The CDR3 is made up of 18 amino acids. The CDR3 DNA is TGCGCCAGCAGCCAAGAGACTGGGCTAGCGGGGGGAGGCGAGACCCAGTACTTC. Translated: CASSQETGLAGGGETQYF.

The gene calls are TRBV5-1 and TRBJ1-1; D perhaps matches TRBD1 (5 bases). Between the trimmed V and J ends, which lost 3 bases and 4 bases, there was a span of 10 bases. Looked up from germline, CDR1 is SGHRS and CDR2 is YFSETQ. The CDR3 is 13 residues long. CDR3 in amino acids: CASSYGGSTEAFF. As DNA, the CDR3 is TGCGCCAGCAGCTATGGGGGGAGCACTGAAGCTTTCTTT.

The rearrangement uses TRBV7-8 and TRBJ2-5; TRBD2 matches 9 bases. Germline V lookup: CDR1 SGHVS, CDR2 FQNEAQ. The CDR3 contains 15 residues. The V segment lost 5 bases and the J segment 4 bases; nucleotides outside the gene matches: 8. CDR3: CASSRLVSGGETQYF. CDR3 nucleotides: TGTGCCAGCAGCCGCCTAGTTAGCGGGGGAGAGACCCAGTACTTC.

This clone was recorded a few times. The rearrangement links TRBV18 to TRBJ2-7; D is perhaps TRBD1 or TRBD2 (5 bases each). The CDR3 has 13 amino acids. Trimming removed 6 bases at V and 5 bases at J, with 14 bases between. Germline CDR1 reads KGHSH; CDR2 reads LQKENI. CDR3 DNA: TGTGCCAGCTCCCAGGGAAGACTAAACGAGCAGTACTTC. Amino acid sequence: CASSQGRLNEQYF. The full variable domain, rest sourced from reference TRBV18 and TRBJ2-7, is NAGVMQNPRHLVRRRGQEARLRCSPMKGHSHVYWYRQLPEEGLKFMVYLQKENIIDESGMPKERFSAEFPKEGPSILRIQQVVRGDSAAYFCASSQGRLNEQYFGPGTRLTVT.

V is TRBV9 and J is TRBJ1-1; TRBD1 might be the D (5 bases). Germline assignment: CDR1 SGDLS and CDR2 YYNGEE. This CDR3 comprises 14 residues. Trimming cost V 3 bases and J 4 bases, with 13 bases left between them. The CDR3 spells CASSAGVVVTEAFF. In DNA, the CDR3 is TGTGCCAGCAGCGCGGGGGTGGTGGTCACTGAAGCTTTCTTT.

This clone was found many times. The rearrangement uses TRBV10-3 and TRBJ2-2; maybe TRBD1 (7 bases). Germline CDR1 is ENHRY and CDR2 is SYGVKD. The CDR3 totals 20 residues. V shed 0 bases and J shed 4 bases, with 24 bases lying between them. As DNA, the CDR3 is TGTGCCATCAGTGAGTCTTTGGGGGGACTTACGGACAGGCCCACCGGGGAGCTGTTTTTT. This translates into CAISESLGGLTDRPTGELFF.

In this sample, this clone turned up once. The CDR3 DNA reads TGCGCCAGCAGCTTGACAGGGACAGTGACCTACGAGCAGTACTTC. Its translation: CASSLTGTVTYEQYF. The genes are TRBV5-1 and TRBJ2-7; 7 nucleotides match TRBD1. CDR3 length: 15 residues. J lost 2 bases, V lost 1 base, and 6 bases had no gene match. Germline V gene data show CDR1 as SGHRS and CDR2 as YFSETQ.

The V and J genes are TRBV7-2 and TRBJ2-3; no definite D call. V was clipped by 0 bases and J by 9 bases, with 7 bases between them. The CDR3 spans 12 residues. Germline V gene sequence: CDR1 SGHTA, CDR2 FQGNSA. The CDR3 region is CASSLAKGTQYF. The DNA of the CDR3 is TGTGCCAGCAGCTTAGCGAAGGGCACGCAGTATTTT.

This clone has just a few counts. The chain is built from TRBV10-3 and TRBJ1-5, with no clear D. In germline, CDR1 is ENHRY, CDR2 SYGVKD. V lost 4 bases and J 1 base, leaving 11 bases between the germline ends. This CDR3 region has 15 residues. CDR3 sequence: CAISGERRSNQPQHF. CDR3 DNA: TGTGCCATCAGTGGGGAGCGTAGGAGCAATCAGCCCCAGCATTTT.